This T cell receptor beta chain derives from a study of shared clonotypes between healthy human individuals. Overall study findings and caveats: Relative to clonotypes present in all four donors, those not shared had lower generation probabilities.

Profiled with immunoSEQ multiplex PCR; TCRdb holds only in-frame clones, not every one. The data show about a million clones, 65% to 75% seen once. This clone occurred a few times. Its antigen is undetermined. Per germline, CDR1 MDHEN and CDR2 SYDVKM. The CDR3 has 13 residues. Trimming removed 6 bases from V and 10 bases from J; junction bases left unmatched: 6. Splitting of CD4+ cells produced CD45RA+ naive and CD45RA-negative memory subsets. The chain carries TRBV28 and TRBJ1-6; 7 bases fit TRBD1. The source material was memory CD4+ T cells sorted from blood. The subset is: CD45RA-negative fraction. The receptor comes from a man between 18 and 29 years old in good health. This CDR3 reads CASSRYRGSPLHF. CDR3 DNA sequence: TGTGCCAGCAGCAGATACAGGGGCTCACCCCTCCACTTT. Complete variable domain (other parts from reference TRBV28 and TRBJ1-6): DVKVTQSSRYLVKRTGEKVFLECVQDMDHENMFWYRQDPGLGLRLIYFSYDVKMKEKGDIPEGYSVSREKKERFSLILESASTNQTSMYLCASSRYRGSPLHFGNGTRLTVT.